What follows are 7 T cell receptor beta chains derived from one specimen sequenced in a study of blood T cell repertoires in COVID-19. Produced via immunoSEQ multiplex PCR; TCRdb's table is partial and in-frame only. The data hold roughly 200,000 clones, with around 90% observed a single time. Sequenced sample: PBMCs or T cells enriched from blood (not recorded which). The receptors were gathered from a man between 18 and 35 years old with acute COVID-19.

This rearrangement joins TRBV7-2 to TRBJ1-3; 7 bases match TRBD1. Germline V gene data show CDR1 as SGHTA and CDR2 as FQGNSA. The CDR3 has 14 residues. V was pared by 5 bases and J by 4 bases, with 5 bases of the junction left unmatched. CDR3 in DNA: TGTGCCAGCAGCGAAGGGACAGCGGGAAACACCATATATTTT. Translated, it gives CASSEGTAGNTIYF.

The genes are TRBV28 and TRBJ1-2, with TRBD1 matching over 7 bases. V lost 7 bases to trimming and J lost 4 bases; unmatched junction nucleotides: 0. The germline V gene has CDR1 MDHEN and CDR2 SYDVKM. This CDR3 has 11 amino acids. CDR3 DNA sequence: TGTGCCAGCACAGGGGGCTATGGCTACACCTTC. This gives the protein CASTGGYGYTF.

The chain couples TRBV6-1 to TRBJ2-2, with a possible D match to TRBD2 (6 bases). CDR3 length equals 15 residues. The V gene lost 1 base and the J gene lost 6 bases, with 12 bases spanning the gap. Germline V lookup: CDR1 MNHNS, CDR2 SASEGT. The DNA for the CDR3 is TGTGCCAGCAGTGAAGACAGGAGGGTCTCCGGGGAGCTGTTTTTT. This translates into CASSEDRRVSGELFF.

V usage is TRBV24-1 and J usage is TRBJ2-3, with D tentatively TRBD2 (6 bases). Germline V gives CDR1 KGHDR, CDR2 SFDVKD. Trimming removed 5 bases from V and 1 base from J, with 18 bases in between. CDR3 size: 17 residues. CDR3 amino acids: CATSARRLRDGTDTQYF. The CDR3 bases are TGTGCCACCAGTGCTCGGCGGCTGCGGGACGGCACAGATACGCAGTATTTT.

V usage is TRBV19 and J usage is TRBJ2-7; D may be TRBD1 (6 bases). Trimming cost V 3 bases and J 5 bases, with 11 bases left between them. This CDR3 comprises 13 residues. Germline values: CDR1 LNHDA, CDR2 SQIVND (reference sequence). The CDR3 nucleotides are TGTGCCAGTAGTATGATGGGGGCCGACGAGCAGTACTTC. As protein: CASSMMGADEQYF.

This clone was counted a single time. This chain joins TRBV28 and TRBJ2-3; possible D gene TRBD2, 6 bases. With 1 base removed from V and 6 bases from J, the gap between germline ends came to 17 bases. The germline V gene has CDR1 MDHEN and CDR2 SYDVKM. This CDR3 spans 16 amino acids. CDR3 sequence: CASSLYSPRRVDTQYF. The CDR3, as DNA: TGTGCCAGCAGTTTATATTCCCCCCGGAGGGTGGATACGCAGTATTTT.

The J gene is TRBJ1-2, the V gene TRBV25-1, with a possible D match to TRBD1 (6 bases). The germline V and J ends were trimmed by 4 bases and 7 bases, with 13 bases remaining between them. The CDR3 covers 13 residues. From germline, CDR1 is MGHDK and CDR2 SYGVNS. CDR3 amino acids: CASSAGARVGYTF. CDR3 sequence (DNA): TGTGCCAGCAGTGCAGGGGCTAGGGTTGGCTACACCTTC.